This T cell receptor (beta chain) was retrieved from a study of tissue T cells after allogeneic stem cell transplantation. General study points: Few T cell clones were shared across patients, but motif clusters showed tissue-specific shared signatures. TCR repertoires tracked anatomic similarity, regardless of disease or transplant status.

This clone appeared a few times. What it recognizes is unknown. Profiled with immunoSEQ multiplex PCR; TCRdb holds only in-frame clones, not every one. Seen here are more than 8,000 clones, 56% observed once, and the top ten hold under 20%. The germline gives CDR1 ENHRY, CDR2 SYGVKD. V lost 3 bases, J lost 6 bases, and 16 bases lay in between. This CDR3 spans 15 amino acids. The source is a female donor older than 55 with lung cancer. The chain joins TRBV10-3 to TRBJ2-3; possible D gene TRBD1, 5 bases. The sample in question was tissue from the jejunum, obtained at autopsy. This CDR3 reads CAISDGAGLVDTQYF. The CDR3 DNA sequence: TGTGCCATCAGTGATGGGGCAGGGTTGGTTGATACGCAGTATTTT.